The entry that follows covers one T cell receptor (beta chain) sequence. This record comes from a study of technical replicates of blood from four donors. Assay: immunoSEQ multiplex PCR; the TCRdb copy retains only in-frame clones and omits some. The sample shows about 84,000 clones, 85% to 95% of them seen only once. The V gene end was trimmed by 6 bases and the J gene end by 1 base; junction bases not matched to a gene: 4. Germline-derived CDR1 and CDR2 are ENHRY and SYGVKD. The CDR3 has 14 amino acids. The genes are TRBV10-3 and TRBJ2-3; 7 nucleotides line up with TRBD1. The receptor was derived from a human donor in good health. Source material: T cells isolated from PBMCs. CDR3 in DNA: TGTGCCATCAGCACCGACAGGGGCACAGATACGCAGTATTTT. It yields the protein CAISTDRGTDTQYF.